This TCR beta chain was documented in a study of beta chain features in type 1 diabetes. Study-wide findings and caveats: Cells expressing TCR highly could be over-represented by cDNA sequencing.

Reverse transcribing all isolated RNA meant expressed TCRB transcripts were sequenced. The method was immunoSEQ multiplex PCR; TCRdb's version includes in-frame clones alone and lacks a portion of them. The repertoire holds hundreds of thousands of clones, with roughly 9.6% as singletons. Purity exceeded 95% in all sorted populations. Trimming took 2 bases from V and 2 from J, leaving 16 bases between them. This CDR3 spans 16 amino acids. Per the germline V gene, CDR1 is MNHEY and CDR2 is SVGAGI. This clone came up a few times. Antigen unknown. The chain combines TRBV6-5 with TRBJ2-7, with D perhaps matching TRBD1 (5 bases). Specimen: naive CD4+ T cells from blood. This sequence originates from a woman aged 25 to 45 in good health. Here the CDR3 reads CASSYDGPAGTYEQYF. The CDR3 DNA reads TGTGCCAGCAGTTACGACGGTCCGGCAGGGACCTACGAGCAGTACTTC.